The T cell receptor (beta chain) described here comes from a study of cytomegalovirus exposure and HLA in healthy donors. General study results and limits: Within an earlier analysis, most TCR beta V segments proved productive either about 87% or about 30% of the time. Later analysis suggested most CMV-associated TCR beta chains were HLA-restricted.

V dropped 3 bases and J dropped 8; count of bases not matched to a gene: 7. Germline V gives CDR1 SGDLS, CDR2 YYNGEE. The CDR3 length is 13 residues. Note on this clone: Its antigen is still unknown.

Researchers ran the PCR with 60 Vbeta and 13 Jbeta primers. Assay: immunoSEQ multiplex PCR; the TCRdb copy retains only in-frame clones and omits some. The sample carries 150,000 or so clones, roughly three quarters recorded once. Sampled while nominally healthy, donors likely had unrecorded immune exposures. The gene calls are TRBV9 and TRBJ1-1; 7 bases are shared with TRBD1. The receptor was isolated from a woman between 40 and 55 years old in good health and CMV-seropositive. The sample consisted of PBMCs. In nucleotides, the CDR3 is TGTGCCAGCAGCGCGGCACAGGGGCGGGAAGCTTTCTTT. Translated: CASSAAQGREAFF. The variable domain in full, with the rest retrieved from reference TRBV9 and TRBJ1-1, is DSGVTQTPKHLITATGQRVTLRCSPRSGDLSVYWYQQSLDQGLQFLIQYYNGEERAKGNILERFSAQQFPDLHSELNLSSLELGDSALYFCASSAAQGREAFFGQGTRLTVV.